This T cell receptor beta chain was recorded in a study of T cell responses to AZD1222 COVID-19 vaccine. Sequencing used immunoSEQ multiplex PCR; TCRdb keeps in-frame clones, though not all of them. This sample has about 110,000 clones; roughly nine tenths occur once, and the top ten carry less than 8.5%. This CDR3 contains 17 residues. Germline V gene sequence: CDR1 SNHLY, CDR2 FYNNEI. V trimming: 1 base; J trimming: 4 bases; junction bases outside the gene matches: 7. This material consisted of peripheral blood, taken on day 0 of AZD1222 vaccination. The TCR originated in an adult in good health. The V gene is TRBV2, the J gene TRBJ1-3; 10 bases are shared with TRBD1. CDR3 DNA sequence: TGTGCCAGCAGTGAAGAGGGGACAGGGGCAAGCGGAAACACCATATATTTT. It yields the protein CASSEEGTGASGNTIYF.